This T cell receptor (beta chain) is drawn from a study of vaccination effects on CD4 cells after COVID-19. General observations from the study: There were few convalescent patients in the study and no early post-infection timepoints. Marked clonal contraction of infection- and vaccine-induced clones was seen late after vaccination.

A note on this clone: Antigen unknown.

Peptide-pool stimulation followed by sequencing identified expanded antigen-specific CD4+ clonotypes in the ViraFEST assay. Investigators separated out CD4+ T cells once about eleven days of culture had passed. Among the vaccine recipients, none had a prior SARS-CoV-2 infection, and nucleocapsid antibodies were negative. Wells containing a few million PBMC each were cultured with 10 IU/ml IL-2 and approximately 10 ug/ml peptides. IL-2 medium supplanted half the medium on days 3 and 7. Clones were read by immunoSEQ multiplex PCR, and TCRdb kept only the in-frame ones, dropping some. Found here are some 28,000 clones, more than 70% of them singletons; the top ten hold about 30%. This TCR derives from a human donor who received a COVID-19 vaccine. The material was CD4+ T cells from PBMCs cultured with SARS-CoV-2 spike peptides, obtained before COVID-19 vaccination.

The CDR3 bases are TGTGCCTGGAGTGTACGGGACAGGAGCAATCAGCCCCAGCATTTT. Its translation is CAWSVRDRSNQPQHF. V is TRBV30 and J is TRBJ1-5, with 8 bases lining up with TRBD1. Unmatched junction bases numbered 2, after V lost 0 bases and J lost 1 base. This CDR3 has 15 amino acids. Germline V lookup: CDR1 GTSNPN, CDR2 SVGIG (reference sequence).